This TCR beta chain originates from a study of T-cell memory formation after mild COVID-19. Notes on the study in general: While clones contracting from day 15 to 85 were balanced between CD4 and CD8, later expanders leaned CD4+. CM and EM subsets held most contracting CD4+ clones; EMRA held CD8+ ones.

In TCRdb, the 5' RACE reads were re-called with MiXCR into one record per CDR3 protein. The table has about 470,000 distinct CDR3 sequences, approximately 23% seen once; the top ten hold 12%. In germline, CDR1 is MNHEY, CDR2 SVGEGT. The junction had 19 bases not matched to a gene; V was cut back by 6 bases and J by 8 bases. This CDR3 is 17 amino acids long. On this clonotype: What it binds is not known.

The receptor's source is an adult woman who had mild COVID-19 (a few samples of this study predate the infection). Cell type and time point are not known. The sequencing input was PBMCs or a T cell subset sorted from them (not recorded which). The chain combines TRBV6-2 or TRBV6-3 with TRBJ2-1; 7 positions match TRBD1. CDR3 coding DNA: TGTGCCAGCAGCGGGGCAGGGGGAAGTTTTGGTCTCCATGAGCAGTTCTTC. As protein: CASSGAGGSFGLHEQFF.